A selection of T cell receptor beta chains follows, all from one sample in a study of blood T cell repertoires in COVID-19. The repertoire was sequenced with immunoSEQ multiplex PCR; TCRdb's copy has only in-frame clones and lacks some. This sample carries hundreds of thousands of clones, about 90% of them seen once, and the ten largest clones take around 1.3%. Source material: peripheral blood. The receptors stem from a man between 40 and 49 years old with acute or convalescent COVID-19. The CDR3 runs from the conserved cysteine through the conserved F or W. Fields, in order: clone size, CDR3 length, V gene, J gene, D gene, CDR3 protein, CDR3 DNA. The D gene is left open where the match is weak. Some rows have no size entry. The others give once, few or many, or a class for an expanded clone.

.	16	TRBV5-1	TRBJ1-3	.	CASSLNSLNSGNTIYF	TGCGCCAGCAGCTTGAACTCCCTCAACTCTGGAAACACCATATATTTT
.	17	TRBV6-2/TRBV6-3	TRBJ2-5	TRBD2	CASSPGLAGGRQETQYF	TGTGCCAGCAGCCCGGGACTAGCGGGGGGCCGACAAGAGACCCAGTACTTC
.	16	TRBV5-4	TRBJ1-2	.	CASSPVSIEARYGYTF	TGTGCCAGCAGCCCGGTTTCGATTGAGGCCCGCTATGGCTACACCTTC
.	17	TRBV24-1	TRBJ2-3	TRBD1	CATSDPGTGTSTDTQYF	TGTGCCACCAGTGACCCAGGGACAGGGACTAGCACAGATACGCAGTATTTT
.	14	TRBV19	TRBJ2-4	.	CASSAYREAIIQYF	TGTGCCAGTAGCGCCTACAGGGAAGCGATCATTCAGTACTTC
.	18	TRBV28	TRBJ2-6	.	CASSFEVPPRSGANVLTF	TGTGCCAGCAGTTTTGAGGTTCCCCCCCGCTCTGGGGCCAACGTCCTGACTTTC
.	13	TRBV11-3	TRBJ1-1	TRBD1	CASSYITGEEAFF	TGTGCCAGCAGCTACATCACAGGGGAGGAAGCTTTCTTT
.	16	TRBV5-1	TRBJ2-7	.	CASSYGTPQPRYEQYF	TGCGCCAGCAGCTATGGGACACCCCAGCCCAGGTACGAGCAGTACTTC
.	12	TRBV4-1	TRBJ2-5	.	CASSHLQETQYF	TGCGCCAGCAGCCACCTCCAAGAGACCCAGTACTTC
.	17	TRBV5-1	TRBJ2-3	TRBD1	CASSLGLGQGIADTQYF	TGCGCCAGCAGCTTAGGCTTGGGACAGGGTATAGCAGATACGCAGTATTTT
once	12	TRBV13	TRBJ2-1	.	CASQGGGNEQFF	TGTGCCAGCCAGGGGGGAGGCAATGAGCAGTTCTTC